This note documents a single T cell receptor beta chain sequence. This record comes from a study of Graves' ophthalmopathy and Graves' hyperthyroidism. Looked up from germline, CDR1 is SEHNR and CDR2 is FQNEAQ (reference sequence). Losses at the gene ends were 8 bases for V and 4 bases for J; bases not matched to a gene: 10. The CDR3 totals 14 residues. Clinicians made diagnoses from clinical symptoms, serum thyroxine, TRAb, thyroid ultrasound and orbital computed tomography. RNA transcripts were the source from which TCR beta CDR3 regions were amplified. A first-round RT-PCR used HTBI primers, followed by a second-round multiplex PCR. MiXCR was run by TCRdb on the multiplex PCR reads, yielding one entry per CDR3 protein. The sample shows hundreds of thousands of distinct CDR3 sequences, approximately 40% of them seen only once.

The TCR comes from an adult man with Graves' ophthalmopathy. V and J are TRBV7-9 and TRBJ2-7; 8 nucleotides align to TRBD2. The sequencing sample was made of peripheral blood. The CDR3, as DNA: TGTGCCAGCTCCCCAAGCGGGAGCGTATACGAGCAGTACTTC. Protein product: CASSPSGSVYEQYF.